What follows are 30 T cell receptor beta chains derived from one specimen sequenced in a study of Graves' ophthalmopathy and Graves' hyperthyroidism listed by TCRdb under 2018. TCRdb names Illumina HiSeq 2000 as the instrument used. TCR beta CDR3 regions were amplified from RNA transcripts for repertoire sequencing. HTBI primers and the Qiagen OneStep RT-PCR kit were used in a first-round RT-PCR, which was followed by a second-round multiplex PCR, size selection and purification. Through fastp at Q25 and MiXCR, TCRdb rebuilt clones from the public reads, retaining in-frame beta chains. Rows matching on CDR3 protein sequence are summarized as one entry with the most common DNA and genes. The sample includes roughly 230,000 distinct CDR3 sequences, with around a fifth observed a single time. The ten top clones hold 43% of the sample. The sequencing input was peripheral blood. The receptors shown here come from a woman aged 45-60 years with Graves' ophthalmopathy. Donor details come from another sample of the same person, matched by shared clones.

This CDR3 reads CASIGTGDPEEKLFF. CDR3 nucleotide sequence: TGTGCCAGCATAGGGACAGGGGATCCTGAGGAAAAACTGTTTTTT. The chain employs TRBV6-1 and TRBJ1-4; 10 bases align to TRBD1. J lost 8 bases, V lost 7 bases, and 10 bases had no gene match. The germline gives CDR1 MNHNS, CDR2 SASEGT. This CDR3 spans 15 amino acids.

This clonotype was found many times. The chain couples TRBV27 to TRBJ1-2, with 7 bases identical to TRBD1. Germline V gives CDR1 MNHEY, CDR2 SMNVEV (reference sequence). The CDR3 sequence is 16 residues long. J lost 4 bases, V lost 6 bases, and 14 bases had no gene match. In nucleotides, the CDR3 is TGTGCCAGCAGCTTAGGGGGCCCCGGGGCCGGCTATGGCTACACCTTC. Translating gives CASSLGGPGAGYGYTF.

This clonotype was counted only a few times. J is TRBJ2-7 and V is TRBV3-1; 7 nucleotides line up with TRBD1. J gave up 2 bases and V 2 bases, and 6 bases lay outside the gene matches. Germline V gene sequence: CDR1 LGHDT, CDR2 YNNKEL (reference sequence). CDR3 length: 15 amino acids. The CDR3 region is CASSQPGQLPYEQYF. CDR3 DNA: TGTGCCAGCAGCCAACCGGGACAGCTCCCCTACGAGCAGTACTTC.

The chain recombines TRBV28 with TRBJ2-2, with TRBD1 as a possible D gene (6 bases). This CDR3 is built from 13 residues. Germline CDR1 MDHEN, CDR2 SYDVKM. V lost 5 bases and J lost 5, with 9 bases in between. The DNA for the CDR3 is TGTGCCAGCAGTCCGACAGGAACCGGGGAGCTGTTTTTT. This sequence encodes CASSPTGTGELFF.

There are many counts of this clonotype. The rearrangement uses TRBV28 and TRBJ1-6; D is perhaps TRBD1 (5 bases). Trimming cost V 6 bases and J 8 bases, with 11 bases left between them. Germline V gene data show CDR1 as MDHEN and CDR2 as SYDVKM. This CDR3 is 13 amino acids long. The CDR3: CASRVLRDSPLHF. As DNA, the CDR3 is TGTGCCAGCAGGGTCCTCAGGGATTCACCCCTCCACTTT.

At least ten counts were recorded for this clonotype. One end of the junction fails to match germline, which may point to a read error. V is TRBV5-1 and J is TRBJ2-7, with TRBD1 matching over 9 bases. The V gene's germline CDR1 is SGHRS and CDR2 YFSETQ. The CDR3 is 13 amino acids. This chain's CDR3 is CAGSLDRGGEQYF. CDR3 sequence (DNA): TGCGCCGGCAGCTTGGACAGGGGAGGCGAGCAGTACTTC.

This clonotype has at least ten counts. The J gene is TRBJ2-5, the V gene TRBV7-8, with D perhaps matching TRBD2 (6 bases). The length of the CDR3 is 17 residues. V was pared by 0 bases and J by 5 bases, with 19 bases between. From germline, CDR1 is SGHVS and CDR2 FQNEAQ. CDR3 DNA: TGTGCCAGCAGCTTAGCGGGGACTCCTCGGGGTGCGGAGACCCAGTACTTC. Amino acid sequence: CASSLAGTPRGAETQYF.

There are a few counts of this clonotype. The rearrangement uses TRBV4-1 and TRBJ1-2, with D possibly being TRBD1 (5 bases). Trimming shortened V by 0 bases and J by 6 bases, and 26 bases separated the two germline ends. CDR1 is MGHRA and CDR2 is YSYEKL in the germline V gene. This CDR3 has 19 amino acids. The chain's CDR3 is CASSQDLSLVGQGVNGYTF. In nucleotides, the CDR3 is TGCGCCAGCAGCCAAGATTTGTCATTGGTAGGGCAGGGAGTTAATGGCTACACCTTC.

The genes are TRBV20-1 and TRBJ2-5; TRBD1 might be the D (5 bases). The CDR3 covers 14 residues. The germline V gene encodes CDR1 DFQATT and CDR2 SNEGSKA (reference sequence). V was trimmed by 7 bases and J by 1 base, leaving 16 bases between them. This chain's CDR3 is CSVSREDIQETQYF. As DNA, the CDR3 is TGCAGTGTTTCTAGAGAGGACATCCAAGAGACCCAGTACTTC.

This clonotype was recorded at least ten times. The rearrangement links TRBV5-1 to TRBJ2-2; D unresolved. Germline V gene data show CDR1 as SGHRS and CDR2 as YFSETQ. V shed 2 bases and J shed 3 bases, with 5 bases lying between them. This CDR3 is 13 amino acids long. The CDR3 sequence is CASSFGYTGELFF. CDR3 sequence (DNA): TGCGCCAGCAGCTTCGGATACACCGGGGAGCTGTTTTTT.

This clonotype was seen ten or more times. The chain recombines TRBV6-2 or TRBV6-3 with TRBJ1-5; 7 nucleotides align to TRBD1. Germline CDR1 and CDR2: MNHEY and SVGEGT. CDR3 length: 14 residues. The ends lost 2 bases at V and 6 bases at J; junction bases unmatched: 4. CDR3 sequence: CASSYGQVGQPQHF. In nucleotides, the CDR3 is TGTGCCAGCAGTTACGGACAGGTGGGTCAGCCCCAGCATTTT.

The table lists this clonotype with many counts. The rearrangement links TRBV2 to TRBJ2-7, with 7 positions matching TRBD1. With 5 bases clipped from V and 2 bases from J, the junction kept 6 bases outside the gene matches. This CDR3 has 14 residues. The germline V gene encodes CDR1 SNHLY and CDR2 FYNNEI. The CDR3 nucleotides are TGTGCCAGCAGTCGGGACAGATATACCTACGAGCAGTACTTC. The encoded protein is CASSRDRYTYEQYF. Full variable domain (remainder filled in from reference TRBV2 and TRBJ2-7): EPEVTQTPSHQVTQMGQEVILRCVPISNHLYFYWYRQILGQKVEFLVSFYNNEISEKSEIFDDQFSVERPDGSNFTLKIRSTKLEDSAMYFCASSRDRYTYEQYFGPGTRLTVT.

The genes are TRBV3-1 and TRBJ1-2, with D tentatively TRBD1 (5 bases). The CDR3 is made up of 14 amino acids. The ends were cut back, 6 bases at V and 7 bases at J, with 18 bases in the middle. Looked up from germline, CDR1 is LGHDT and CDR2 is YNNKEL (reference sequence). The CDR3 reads CASSFAGELIGYTF. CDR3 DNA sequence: TGTGCCAGCAGTTTCGCGGGGGAACTTATTGGCTACACCTTC.

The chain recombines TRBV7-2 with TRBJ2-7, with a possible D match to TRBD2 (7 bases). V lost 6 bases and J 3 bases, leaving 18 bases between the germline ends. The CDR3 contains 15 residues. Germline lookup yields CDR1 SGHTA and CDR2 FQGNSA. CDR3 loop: CASSHGGTRVYEQYF. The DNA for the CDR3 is TGTGCCAGCAGTCACGGGGGGACACGGGTCTACGAGCAGTACTTC.

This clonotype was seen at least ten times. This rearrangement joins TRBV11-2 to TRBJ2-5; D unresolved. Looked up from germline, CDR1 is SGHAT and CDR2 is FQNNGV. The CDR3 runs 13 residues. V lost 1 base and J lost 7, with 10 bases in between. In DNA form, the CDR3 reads TGTGCCAGCAGCTTAGGTCAGATGGGGACCCAGTACTTC. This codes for CASSLGQMGTQYF.

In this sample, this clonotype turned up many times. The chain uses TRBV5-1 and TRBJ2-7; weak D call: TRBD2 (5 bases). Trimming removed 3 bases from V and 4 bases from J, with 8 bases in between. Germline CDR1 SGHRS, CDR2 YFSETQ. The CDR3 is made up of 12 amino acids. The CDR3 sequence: CASSYGVYEQYF. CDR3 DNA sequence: TGCGCCAGCAGCTACGGGGTTTACGAGCAGTACTTC. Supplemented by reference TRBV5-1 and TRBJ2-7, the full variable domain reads KAGVTQTPRYLIKTRGQQVTLSCSPISGHRSVSWYQQTPGQGLQFLFEYFSETQRNKGNFPGRFSGRQFSNSRSEMNVSTLELGDSALYLCASSYGVYEQYFGPGTRLTVT.

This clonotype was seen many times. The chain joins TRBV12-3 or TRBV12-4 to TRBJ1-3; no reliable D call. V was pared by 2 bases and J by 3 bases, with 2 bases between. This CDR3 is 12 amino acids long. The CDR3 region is CASSLFGNTIYF. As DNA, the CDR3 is TGTGCCAGCAGTTTATTTGGAAACACCATATATTTT.

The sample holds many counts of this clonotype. CDR3 DNA sequence: TGTGCCTGGAGTCCAATTGGAGATCAGCCCCAGCATTTT. Translated, it gives CAWSPIGDQPQHF. V usage is TRBV30 and J usage is TRBJ1-5; D call uncertain. The germline V gene encodes CDR1 GTSNPN and CDR2 SVGIG (reference sequence). Trimming cost V 2 bases and J 5 bases, with 10 bases left between them. The CDR3 consists of 13 residues.

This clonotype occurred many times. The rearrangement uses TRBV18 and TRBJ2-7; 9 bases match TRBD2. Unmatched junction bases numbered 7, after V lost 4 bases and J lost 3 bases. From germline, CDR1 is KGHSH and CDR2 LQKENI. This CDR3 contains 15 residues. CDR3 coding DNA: TGTGCCAGCTCACAGACTAGCGGAAGCTTCTACGAGCAGTACTTC. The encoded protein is CASSQTSGSFYEQYF. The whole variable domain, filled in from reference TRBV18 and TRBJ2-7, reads NAGVMQNPRHLVRRRGQEARLRCSPMKGHSHVYWYRQLPEEGLKFMVYLQKENIIDESGMPKERFSAEFPKEGPSILRIQQVVRGDSAAYFCASSQTSGSFYEQYFGPGTRLTVT.

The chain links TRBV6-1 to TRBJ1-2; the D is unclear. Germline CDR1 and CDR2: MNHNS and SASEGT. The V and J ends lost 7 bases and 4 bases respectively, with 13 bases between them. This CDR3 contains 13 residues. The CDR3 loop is CASKPAGLYGYTF. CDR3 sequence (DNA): TGTGCCAGCAAGCCGGCAGGCCTCTATGGCTACACCTTC.

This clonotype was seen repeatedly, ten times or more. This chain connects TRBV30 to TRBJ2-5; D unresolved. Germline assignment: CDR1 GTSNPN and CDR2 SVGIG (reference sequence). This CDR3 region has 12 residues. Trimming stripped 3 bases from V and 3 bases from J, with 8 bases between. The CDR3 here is CAWSFFKETQYF. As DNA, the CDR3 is TGTGCCTGGAGCTTCTTTAAAGAGACCCAGTACTTC.

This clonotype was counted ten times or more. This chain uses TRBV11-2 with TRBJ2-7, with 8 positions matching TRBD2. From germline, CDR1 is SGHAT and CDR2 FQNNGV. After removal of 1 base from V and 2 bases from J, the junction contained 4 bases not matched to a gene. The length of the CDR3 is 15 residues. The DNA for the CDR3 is TGTGCCAGCAGCTTAGTTCGCGGGAGGCCCTACGAGCAGTACTTC. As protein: CASSLVRGRPYEQYF. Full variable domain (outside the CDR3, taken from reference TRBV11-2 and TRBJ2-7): EAGVAQSPRYKIIEKRQSVAFWCNPISGHATLYWYQQILGQGPKLLIQFQNNGVVDDSQLPKDRFSAERLKGVDSTLKIQPAKLEDSAVYLCASSLVRGRPYEQYFGPGTRLTVT.

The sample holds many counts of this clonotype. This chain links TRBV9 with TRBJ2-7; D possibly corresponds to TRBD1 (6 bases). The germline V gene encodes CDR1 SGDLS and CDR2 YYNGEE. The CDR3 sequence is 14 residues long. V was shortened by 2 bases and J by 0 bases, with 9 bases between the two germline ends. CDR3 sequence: CASSVGTFSYEQYF. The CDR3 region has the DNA TGTGCCAGCAGCGTTGGGACATTCTCCTACGAGCAGTACTTC.

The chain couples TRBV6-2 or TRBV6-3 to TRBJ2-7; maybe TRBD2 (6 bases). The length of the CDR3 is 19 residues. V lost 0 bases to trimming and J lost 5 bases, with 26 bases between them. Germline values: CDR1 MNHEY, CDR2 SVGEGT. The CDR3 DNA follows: TGTGCCAGCAGTTACTCGCTCGGTACCGCGGGGTGGCAGATCCACGAGCAGTACTTC. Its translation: CASSYSLGTAGWQIHEQYF.

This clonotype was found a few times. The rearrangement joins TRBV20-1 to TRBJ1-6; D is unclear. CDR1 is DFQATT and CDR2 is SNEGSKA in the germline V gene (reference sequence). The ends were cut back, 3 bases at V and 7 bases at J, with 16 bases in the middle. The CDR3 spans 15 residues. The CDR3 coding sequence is TGCAGTGCTAGGACACAGCGAGGGCAGAATTCACCCCTCCACTTT. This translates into CSARTQRGQNSPLHF.

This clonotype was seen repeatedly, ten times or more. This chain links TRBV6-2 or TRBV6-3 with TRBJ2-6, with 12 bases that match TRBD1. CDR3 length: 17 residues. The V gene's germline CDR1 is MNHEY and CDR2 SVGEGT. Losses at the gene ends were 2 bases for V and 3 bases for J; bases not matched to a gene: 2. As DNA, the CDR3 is TGTGCCAGCAGTTACGGGACAGGGGGCATTGGGGCCAACGTCCTGACTTTC. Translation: CASSYGTGGIGANVLTF.

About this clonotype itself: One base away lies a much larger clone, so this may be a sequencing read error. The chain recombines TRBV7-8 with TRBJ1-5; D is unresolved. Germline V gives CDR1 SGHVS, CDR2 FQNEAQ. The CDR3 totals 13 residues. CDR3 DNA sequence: TGTGTCAGCAGCTCGGGCATTAATCAGCCCCAGCATTTT. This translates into CVSSSGINQPQHF.

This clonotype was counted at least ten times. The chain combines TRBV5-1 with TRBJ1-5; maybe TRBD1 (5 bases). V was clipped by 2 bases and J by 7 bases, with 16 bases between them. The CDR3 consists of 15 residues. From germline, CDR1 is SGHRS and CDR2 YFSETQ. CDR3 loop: CASSFEGYEGQPQHF. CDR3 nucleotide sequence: TGCGCCAGCAGCTTCGAGGGCTACGAGGGGCAGCCCCAGCATTTT.

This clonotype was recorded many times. This CDR3 is CASALRQGLVGQETQYF. CDR3 sequence (DNA): TGTGCTAGTGCTCTGAGACAGGGCCTGGTGGGGCAAGAGACCCAGTACTTC. The chain uses TRBV12-5 and TRBJ2-5; 7 positions match TRBD1. The germline CDR1 and CDR2 sequences are LGHNT and FRNRAP. The V and J ends lost 7 bases and 2 bases, in that order; junction bases with no gene match: 16. This CDR3 comprises 17 residues. The full variable domain, in which reference TRBV12-5 and TRBJ2-5 provide the parts outside the CDR3, is DARVTQTPRHKVTEMGQEVTMRCQPILGHNTVFWYRQTMMQGLELLAYFRNRAPLDDSGMPKDRFSAEMPDATLATLKIQPSEPRDSAVYFCASALRQGLVGQETQYFGPGTRLLVL.

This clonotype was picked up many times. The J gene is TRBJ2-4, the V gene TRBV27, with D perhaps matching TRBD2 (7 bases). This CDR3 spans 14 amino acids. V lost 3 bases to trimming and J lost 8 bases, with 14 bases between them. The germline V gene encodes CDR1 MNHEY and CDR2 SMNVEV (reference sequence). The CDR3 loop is CASSFRGALYIQYF. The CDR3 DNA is TGTGCCAGCAGTTTCCGGGGGGCTTTATACATTCAGTACTTC.